This T cell receptor (beta chain) was sequenced for a study of Ad26.COV2.S vaccination and SARS-CoV-2 variants. Germline assignment: CDR1 SGHTS and CDR2 YDEGEE. CDR3 size: 17 residues. V gave up 1 base and J gave up 0 bases, with 16 bases separating them. Treatment described: some 20 received Ad26.COV2.S at low or high dose, single or two shots; roughly 5 received placebo; per-sample allocation not given. Collection of the samples took place on day 63 after the first injection of vaccine or placebo. Sequenced by immunoSEQ multiplex PCR; TCRdb stores in-frame clones only, minus some. The table includes roughly 680,000 clones, 89% detected once.

This TCR was sampled from a person aged 18-60 years who received the Ad26.COV2.S COVID-19 vaccine or a placebo. Sequenced material: peripheral blood, taken in a trial of Ad26.COV2.S vaccine versus placebo. V is TRBV5-8 and J is TRBJ1-1; possible D gene TRBD1, 6 bases. The chain's CDR3 is CASSLKPGAGVNTEAFF. The DNA for the CDR3 is TGTGCCAGCAGCTTGAAACCAGGGGCGGGGGTGAACACTGAAGCTTTCTTT.